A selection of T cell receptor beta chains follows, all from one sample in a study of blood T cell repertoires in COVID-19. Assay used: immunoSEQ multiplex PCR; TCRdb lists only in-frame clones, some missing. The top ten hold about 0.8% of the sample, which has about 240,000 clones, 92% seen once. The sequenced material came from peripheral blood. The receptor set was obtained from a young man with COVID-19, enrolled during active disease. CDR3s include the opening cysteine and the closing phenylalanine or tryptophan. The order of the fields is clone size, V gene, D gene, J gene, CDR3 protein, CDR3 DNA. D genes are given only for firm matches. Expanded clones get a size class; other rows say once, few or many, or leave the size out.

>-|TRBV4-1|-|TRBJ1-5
CASSQGQLEQPQHF
TGCGCCAGCAGCCAAGGACAGCTAGAACAGCCCCAGCATTTT
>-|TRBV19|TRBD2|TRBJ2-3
CASSSTSGGADTQYF
TGTGCCAGTAGTTCGACTAGCGGGGGGGCAGATACGCAGTATTTT
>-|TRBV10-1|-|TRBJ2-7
CASSTTPGSEQYF
TGCGCCAGCAGCACTACCCCCGGGTCGGAGCAGTACTTC
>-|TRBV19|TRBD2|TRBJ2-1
CASGGYGGAYNEQFF
TGTGCCAGTGGAGGGTACGGGGGGGCTTACAATGAGCAGTTCTTC
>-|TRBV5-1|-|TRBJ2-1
CASSLYGTLAVHEQFF
TGCGCCAGCAGCTTGTATGGGACACTGGCCGTCCATGAGCAGTTCTTC
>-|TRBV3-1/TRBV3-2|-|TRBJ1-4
CASRDAYEKLFF
TGTGCCAGCAGAGATGCGTATGAAAAACTGTTTTTT
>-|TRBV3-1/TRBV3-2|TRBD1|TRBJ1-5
CASSLGQGNQPQHF
TGTGCCAGCAGTTTAGGACAGGGCAATCAGCCCCAGCATTTT
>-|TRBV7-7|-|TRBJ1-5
CASSWAPRSNQPQHF
TGTGCCAGCAGTTGGGCCCCCCGTAGCAATCAGCCCCAGCATTTT
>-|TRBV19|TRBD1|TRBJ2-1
CATDRANEQFF
TGTGCCACGGACAGGGCGAATGAGCAGTTCTTC
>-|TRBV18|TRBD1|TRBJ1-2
CASSPGPRQGDNYGYTF
TGTGCCAGCTCACCAGGCCCCAGACAGGGTGATAACTATGGCTACACCTTC
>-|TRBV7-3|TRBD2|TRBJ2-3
CASSLRLAGTDTQYF
TGTGCCAGCAGCTTACGGCTAGCGGGGACAGATACGCAGTATTTT
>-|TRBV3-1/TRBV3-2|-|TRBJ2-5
CASSQGSTDGETQYF
TGTGCCAGCAGCCAAGGGTCCACTGACGGGGAGACCCAGTACTTC
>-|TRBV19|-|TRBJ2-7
CASSARLEASSYEQYF
TGTGCCAGTAGTGCGAGACTGGAAGCCAGCTCCTACGAGCAGTACTTC
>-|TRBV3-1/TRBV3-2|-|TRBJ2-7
CASSQFSGQFEQYF
TGTGCCAGCAGCCAATTCTCGGGTCAATTCGAGCAGTACTTC
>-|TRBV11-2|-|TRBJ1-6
CASSLEDTYNSPLHF
TGTGCCAGCAGCTTAGAGGACACCTATAATTCACCCCTCCACTTT
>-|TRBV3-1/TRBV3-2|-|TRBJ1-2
CASSQEATGGYGYTF
TGTGCCAGCAGCCAAGAAGCCACGGGGGGCTATGGCTACACCTTC
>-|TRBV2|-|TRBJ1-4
CASSDPTANEKLFF
TGTGCCAGCAGTGATCCCACGGCTAATGAAAAACTGTTTTTT
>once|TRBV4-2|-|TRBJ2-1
CASSQVVRSSYNEQFF
TGTGCCAGCAGCCAAGTTGTAAGGAGCTCCTACAATGAGCAGTTCTTC
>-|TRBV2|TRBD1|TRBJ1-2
CASREGALYGYTF
TGTGCCAGCAGGGAGGGGGCGCTTTATGGCTACACCTTC
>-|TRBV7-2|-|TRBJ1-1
CASSVSTGNTEAFF
TGTGCCAGCAGCGTATCGACAGGGAACACTGAAGCTTTCTTT
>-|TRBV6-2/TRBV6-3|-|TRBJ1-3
CASSQGFSGNTIYF
TGTGCCAGCAGTCAGGGTTTCTCTGGAAACACCATATATTTT
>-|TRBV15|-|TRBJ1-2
CATSLEGDYGYTF
TGTGCCACCAGCCTCGAGGGGGACTATGGCTACACCTTC
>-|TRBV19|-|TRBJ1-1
CASTGGETPEAFF
TGTGCCAGTACCGGGGGGGAGACCCCTGAAGCTTTCTTT
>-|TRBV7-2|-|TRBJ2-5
CASSFESSGTQYF
TGTGCCAGCAGCTTCGAATCGTCAGGGACCCAGTACTTC
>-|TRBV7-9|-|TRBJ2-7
CASSGHPYEQYF
TGTGCCAGCAGCGGCCATCCCTACGAGCAGTACTTC
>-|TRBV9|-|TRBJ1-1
CASSVGAGSTEAFF
TGTGCCAGCAGCGTAGGGGCAGGGTCCACTGAAGCTTTCTTT
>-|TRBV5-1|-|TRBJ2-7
CASSTGSTTYEQYF
TGCGCCAGCAGCACAGGGTCAACCACCTACGAGCAGTACTTC
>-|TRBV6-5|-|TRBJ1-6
CASSYGRNSPLHF
TGTGCCAGCAGTTACGGCAGAAATTCACCCCTCCACTTT
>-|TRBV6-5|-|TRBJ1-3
CASRMGQSPGNTIYF
TGTGCCAGCAGGATGGGACAATCACCTGGAAACACCATATATTTT
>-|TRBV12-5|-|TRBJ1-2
CASGLARGTSYGYTF
TGTGCTAGTGGTTTGGCCAGGGGTACCTCCTATGGCTACACCTTC
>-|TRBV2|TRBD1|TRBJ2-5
CASSGGTGEETQYF
TGTGCCAGCAGCGGTGGGACAGGGGAGGAGACCCAGTACTTC
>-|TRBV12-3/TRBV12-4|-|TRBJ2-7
CASTRQSPSKQYF
TGTGCCAGCACCAGACAGAGCCCTTCAAAGCAGTACTTC
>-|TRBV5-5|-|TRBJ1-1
CASSLAGHRYTEAFF
TGTGCCAGCAGCTTGGCGGGACACCGGTACACTGAAGCTTTCTTT
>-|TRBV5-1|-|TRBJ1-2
CASRSGQGLDGYTF
TGCGCCAGCAGGTCGGGACAAGGGCTGGATGGCTACACCTTC
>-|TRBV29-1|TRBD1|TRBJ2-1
CSVTGQGRNNEQFF
TGCAGCGTTACGGGACAGGGTCGAAACAATGAGCAGTTCTTC
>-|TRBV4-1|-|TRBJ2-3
CASSQGGSLSTDTQYF
TGCGCCAGCAGCCAAGGGGGCAGCCTAAGCACAGATACGCAGTATTTT
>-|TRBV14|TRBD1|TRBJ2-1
CASSLIPGQGAYNEQFF
TGTGCCAGCAGCCTCATACCCGGACAGGGGGCCTACAATGAGCAGTTCTTC
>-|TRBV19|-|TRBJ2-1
CASSISARVHEQFF
TGTGCCAGTAGTATCTCAGCCAGGGTACATGAGCAGTTCTTC
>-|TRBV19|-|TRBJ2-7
CASSWDTTYEQYF
TGTGCCAGTAGTTGGGACACCACCTACGAGCAGTACTTC
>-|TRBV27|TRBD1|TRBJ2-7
CASIKTRDRASYEQYF
TGTGCCAGCATTAAGACCCGGGACAGGGCCTCCTACGAGCAGTACTTC
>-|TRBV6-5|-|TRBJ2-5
CASSYSVGGEETQYF
TGTGCCAGCAGTTACTCAGTGGGGGGTGAGGAGACCCAGTACTTC
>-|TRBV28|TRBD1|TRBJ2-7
CASSLGTDEQYF
TGTGCCAGCAGTCTCGGGACAGACGAGCAGTACTTC
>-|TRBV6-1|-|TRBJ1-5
CASSENRWTPSNQPQHF
TGTGCCAGCAGTGAAAATCGGTGGACACCAAGCAATCAGCCCCAGCATTTT
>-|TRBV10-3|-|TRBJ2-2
CAISERPGANTGELFF
TGTGCCATCAGTGAAAGGCCAGGCGCGAACACCGGGGAGCTGTTTTTT
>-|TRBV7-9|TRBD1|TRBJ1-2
CASSDDRGGFYGYTF
TGTGCCAGCAGCGACGACAGGGGGGGTTTCTATGGCTACACCTTC
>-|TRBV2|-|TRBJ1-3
CASSVESSGNTIYF
TGTGCCAGCAGTGTAGAGTCCTCTGGAAACACCATATATTTT
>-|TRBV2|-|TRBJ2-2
CATRSGGAPDTGELFF
TGTGCCACTCGAAGTGGGGGGGCCCCGGACACCGGGGAGCTGTTTTTT
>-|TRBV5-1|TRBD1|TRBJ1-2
CASSLESQGAGYGYTF
TGCGCCAGCAGCTTGGAATCACAGGGGGCGGGTTATGGCTACACCTTC
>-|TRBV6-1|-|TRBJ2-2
CASSERTALRGATGELFF
TGTGCCAGCAGTGAAAGAACCGCCCTACGCGGTGCCACCGGGGAGCTGTTTTTT
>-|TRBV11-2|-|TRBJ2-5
CASSLLLETQYF
TGTGCCAGCAGCTTACTTCTGGAGACCCAGTACTTC
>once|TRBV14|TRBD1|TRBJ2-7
CASSQGPGQLPSYEQYF
TGTGCCAGCAGCCAGGGCCCGGGACAGTTACCCTCCTACGAGCAGTACTTC
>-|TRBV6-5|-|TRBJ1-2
CASHHRGEGNYGYTF
TGTGCCAGCCATCACAGAGGGGAGGGAAACTATGGCTACACCTTC
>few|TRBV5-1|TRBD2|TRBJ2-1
CASSMTSGVSNEQFF
TGCGCCAGCAGCATGACTAGCGGGGTCTCCAATGAGCAGTTCTTC